Reported below is one T cell receptor (beta chain). The library came from three nested PCR rounds adapted from ARM-PCR protocols. MiXCR, run by TCRdb on the multiplex PCR reads, gives a single entry per CDR3 protein. The sample has about 98,000 distinct CDR3 sequences, 80% seen once. No cell sorting was done before RNA was extracted from the tissue. More than 3 cm separated this lung sample from the edge of the tumor. The source of the sample is a study of tumor and adjacent non-tumor tissue in lung cancer. The sample taken for sequencing was distant non-tumor lung tissue. The receptor's source is a man aged 55-75 years with small cell lung cancer.

Written as DNA, the CDR3 is TGTGCCAGCAGTTCGGACTCCCCTCCTTATGGGCAGTTCTTC. The encoded protein is CASSSDSPPYGQFF. This chain joins TRBV6-5 and TRBJ2-1; maybe TRBD2 (5 bases). Deletions cut 4 bases from V and 12 bases from J, with 19 bases between. The CDR3 has 14 residues. Germline V gives CDR1 MNHEY, CDR2 SVGAGI.